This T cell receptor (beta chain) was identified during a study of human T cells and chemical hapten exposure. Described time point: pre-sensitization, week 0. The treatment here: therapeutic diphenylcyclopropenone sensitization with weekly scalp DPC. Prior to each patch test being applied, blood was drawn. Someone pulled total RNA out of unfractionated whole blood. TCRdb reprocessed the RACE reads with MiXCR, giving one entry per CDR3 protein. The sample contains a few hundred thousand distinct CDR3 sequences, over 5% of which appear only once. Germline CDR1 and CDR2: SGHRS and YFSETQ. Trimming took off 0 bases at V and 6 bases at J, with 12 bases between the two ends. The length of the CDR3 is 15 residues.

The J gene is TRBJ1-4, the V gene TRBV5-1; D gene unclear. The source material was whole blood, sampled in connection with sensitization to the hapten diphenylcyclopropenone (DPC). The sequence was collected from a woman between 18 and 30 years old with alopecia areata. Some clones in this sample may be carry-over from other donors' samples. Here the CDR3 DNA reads TGCGCCAGCAGCTTGGGAGGGCGGGTCGATGAAAAACTGTTTTTT. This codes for CASSLGGRVDEKLFF.